This TCR beta chain is from a study of human T cells and chemical hapten exposure. General study results and limits: TCRs above 1 in 1000 frequency stayed constant with DPC sensitization.

From whole blood left unfractionated, total RNA was extracted. Points on this clonotype: Antigen specificity is unknown.

One entry per CDR3 protein, called by TCRdb with MiXCR from the 5' RACE reads. The sample has more than 60,000 distinct CDR3 sequences, roughly 15% seen once; the top ten hold 6.5% to 7%. The TCR sequence derives from a female donor in good health.

The CDR3 nucleotides read TGTGCCAGCAGCACCCCTAGGGGGATGAACTCCTACGAGCAGTACTTC. Translated: CASSTPRGMNSYEQYF. The V and J genes are TRBV12-3 or TRBV12-4 and TRBJ2-7; possible D gene TRBD1, 6 bases. The CDR3 has 16 residues. Trimming pared 6 bases from V and 0 bases from J, leaving 18 bases between.